The clone carrying this T cell receptor (beta chain) was detected only a few times. The CDR3 extends over 15 amino acids. Germline V gives CDR1 SQVTM, CDR2 ANQGSEA. As for the donors, each was a healthy bone marrow donor. The study sampled nominally healthy donors, though unrecorded immune exposures were likely. Both 60 Vbeta primers and 13 Jbeta primers went into the PCR. Sequencing used immunoSEQ multiplex PCR; TCRdb keeps in-frame clones, though not all of them. The profile shows some 160,000 clones, 80% to 90% of them singletons. The data are from a study of cytomegalovirus exposure and HLA in healthy donors.

This sequence was found in a man younger than 30 in good health and CMV-seronegative. Sample: PBMCs. V usage is TRBV29-1 and J usage is TRBJ2-1, with D tentatively TRBD2 (5 bases). The CDR3 protein is CRVNGVADRFNEQFF. The CDR3, as DNA: TGCAGGGTCAACGGGGTGGCGGACCGATTTAATGAGCAGTTCTTC.